The 29 T cell receptor beta chains reported below all come from one sample, sequenced in a study of cytomegalovirus exposure and HLA in healthy donors. PCR employed 60 Vbeta and 13 Jbeta primers. Some clones are missing from TCRdb's copy, which holds only in-frame ones; the method was immunoSEQ multiplex PCR. The table shows over 80,000 clones, with approximately 83% occurring only once. Sequences were obtained from PBMCs. The receptors derive from a man between 45 and 60 years old in good health and CMV-seronegative.

The chain couples TRBV9 to TRBJ2-1; tentatively, D is TRBD1 (5 bases). This CDR3 is 13 amino acids long. The V end was cut by 1 base, the J end by 9 bases, with 11 bases between. From germline, CDR1 is SGDLS and CDR2 YYNGEE. CDR3 nucleotides: TGTGCCAGCAGCGTAATGGGGCCAGGTGAGCAGTTCTTC. As protein: CASSVMGPGEQFF.

The table lists this clone with a count of one. The chain carries TRBV7-2 and TRBJ2-5; 8 positions agree with TRBD1. The J call is uncertain, as TRBJ2-7 better fits the DNA end. The germline CDR1 and CDR2 sequences are SGHTA and FQGNSA. This CDR3 region has 16 residues. CDR3 amino acids: CASSSEGGQASYEQYF. Here the CDR3 DNA reads TGTGCCAGCAGCTCGGAGGGGGGACAGGCCTCCTACGAGCAGTACTTC.

The V and J genes are TRBV27 and TRBJ2-7; tentatively, D is TRBD2 (6 bases). The CDR3 is made up of 14 amino acids. With 3 bases removed from V and 0 bases from J, the gap between germline ends came to 9 bases. In germline, CDR1 is MNHEY, CDR2 SMNVEV (reference sequence). The CDR3 protein is CASSLRRDSYEQYF. For the CDR3, the DNA is TGTGCCAGCAGTTTGAGGCGGGACTCCTACGAGCAGTACTTC.

The J gene is TRBJ2-7, the V gene TRBV19; 9 bases agree with TRBD2. CDR1 is LNHDA and CDR2 is SQIVND in the germline V gene (reference sequence). CDR3 length equals 16 residues. V shed 1 base and J 4 bases; nucleotides not matched to a gene: 8. CDR3 sequence reads: CASSIGLTSGGYEQYF. The CDR3 coding sequence is TGTGCCAGTAGTATAGGATTGACTAGCGGAGGTTACGAGCAGTACTTC.

This chain joins TRBV7-2 and TRBJ2-7; D gene unclear. CDR1 and CDR2 from the germline V gene are SGHTA and FQGNSA. There are 13 residues in the CDR3. V was cut by 8 bases and J by 4 bases, with 15 bases left in between. In DNA form, the CDR3 reads TGTGCCAGCCAGTTTCAGGCTTTGTACGAGCAGTACTTC. Encoded protein: CASQFQALYEQYF. The variable domain in full, completed from reference TRBV7-2 and TRBJ2-7, reads GAGVSQSPSNKVTEKGKDVELRCDPISGHTALYWYRQSLGQGLEFLIYFQGNSAPDKSGLPSDRFSAERTGGSVSTLTIQRTQQEDSAVYLCASQFQALYEQYFGPGTRLTVT.

The chain has TRBV27 and TRBJ2-7; 7 nucleotides align to TRBD1. Germline V gives CDR1 MNHEY, CDR2 SMNVEV (reference sequence). With 8 bases clipped from V and 5 bases from J, the junction kept 9 bases outside the gene matches. The CDR3 extends over 13 amino acids. The CDR3 DNA sequence: TGTGCCAGCCGCCAGAACAGGGGACACGAGCAGTACTTC. Residues: CASRQNRGHEQYF.

The chain is built from TRBV6-6 and TRBJ1-1; TRBD1 agrees at 8 bases. The CDR3 is 14 residues long. Trimming at V came to 6 bases and at J to 1 base, leaving 4 bases not matched to a gene. CDR1 is MNHNY and CDR2 is SVGAGI in the germline V gene (reference sequence). In DNA, the CDR3 is TGTGCCAGCAGATCAGGACAGGGGAACACTGAAGCTTTCTTT. Amino acid sequence: CASRSGQGNTEAFF.

This chain connects TRBV28 to TRBJ2-6, with 10 bases matching TRBD1. Germline CDR1 reads MDHEN; CDR2 reads SYDVKM. The CDR3 sequence is 18 residues long. V was clipped by 4 bases and J by 1 base; unmatched bases: 7. The CDR3 coding sequence is TGTGCCAGCAGTTCCGGGACAGGGGTACTATCTGGGGCCAACGTCCTGACTTTC. As protein: CASSSGTGVLSGANVLTF.

Only one count was recorded for this clone. The gene calls are TRBV27 and TRBJ2-3, with a weak D call TRBD2 (5 bases). The length of the CDR3 is 17 residues. V lost 2 bases to trimming and J lost 0 bases, with 15 bases between them. Germline assignment: CDR1 MNHEY and CDR2 SMNVEV (reference sequence). CDR3 sequence: CASSLTLTTTSTDTQYF. The DNA of the CDR3 is TGTGCCAGCAGTTTAACCCTGACTACGACTAGCACAGATACGCAGTATTTT.

The chain employs TRBV6-5 and TRBJ2-7, with D perhaps TRBD1 (6 bases). V gave up 5 bases and J gave up 2 bases, with 10 bases separating them. Germline V gives CDR1 MNHEY, CDR2 SVGAGI. The CDR3 consists of 13 residues. The CDR3 coding sequence is TGTGCCAGCAGTGTCGGGACACCCTACGAGCAGTACTTC. It specifies CASSVGTPYEQYF.

The chain joins TRBV20-1 to TRBJ2-7; tentatively, D is TRBD1 (6 bases). V lost 3 bases, J lost 6 bases, and 9 bases lay in between. This CDR3 contains 11 residues. The germline V gene has CDR1 DFQATT and CDR2 SNEGSKA (reference sequence). Here the CDR3 DNA reads TGCAGTGCTAGGCAGGGGCCCGAGCAGTACTTC. The encoded protein is CSARQGPEQYF.

This chain joins TRBV9 and TRBJ2-1, with unresolved D. The germline V gene encodes CDR1 SGDLS and CDR2 YYNGEE. CDR3 length: 16 residues. Trimming took off 0 bases at V and 0 bases at J, with 10 bases between the two ends. Written as DNA, the CDR3 is TGTGCCAGCAGCGTAGGCTACTCAGGCTCCTACAATGAGCAGTTCTTC. This codes for CASSVGYSGSYNEQFF.

This CDR3 reads CASSVSFSNPPYNEQFF. In DNA, the CDR3 is TGTGCCAGCAGCGTAAGTTTTAGCAACCCCCCCTACAATGAGCAGTTCTTC. The rearrangement joins TRBV9 to TRBJ2-1; the D is unclear. Germline values: CDR1 SGDLS, CDR2 YYNGEE. V lost 1 base, J lost 2 bases, and 16 bases lay in between. This CDR3 comprises 17 residues.

The CDR3 DNA sequence: TGCGCCAGCAGCCAGGACAGCTCTGGAAACACCATATATTTT. Amino acids: CASSQDSSGNTIYF. V is TRBV5-1 and J is TRBJ1-3, with a weak D call TRBD1 (6 bases). The V end lost 4 bases, the J end lost 0 bases, and 8 bases lay between the germline ends. The germline CDR1 and CDR2 sequences are SGHRS and YFSETQ. This CDR3 contains 14 residues.

V usage is TRBV18 and J usage is TRBJ1-5, with 9 bases identical to TRBD1. This CDR3 region has 16 residues. V dropped 6 bases and J dropped 2; count of bases not matched to a gene: 8. Germline V lookup: CDR1 KGHSH, CDR2 LQKENI. This CDR3 reads CASSHTGGMGNQPQHF. CDR3 in DNA: TGTGCCAGCTCGCATACAGGGGGCATGGGCAATCAGCCCCAGCATTTT.

V gene TRBV11-2 combines with J gene TRBJ2-2; tentatively, D is TRBD2 (5 bases). CDR3 length equals 16 residues. Trimming took 2 bases from V and 2 from J, leaving 12 bases between them. The germline CDR1 and CDR2 sequences are SGHAT and FQNNGV. CDR3: CASSLQERRNTGELFF. In DNA form, the CDR3 reads TGTGCCAGCAGCTTACAGGAGCGGAGAAACACCGGGGAGCTGTTTTTT.

This chain links TRBV30 with TRBJ1-1, with D unresolved. V was clipped by 5 bases and J by 5 bases, with 12 bases between them. The length of the CDR3 is 12 residues. Germline CDR1 and CDR2: GTSNPN and SVGIG (reference sequence). The CDR3 bases are TGTGCCTGGGGTCCCTCCGGGACTGAAGCTTTCTTT. As protein: CAWGPSGTEAFF.

This rearrangement joins TRBV4-3 to TRBJ2-1; D ambiguous. V was clipped by 3 bases and J by 8 bases, with 11 bases between them. CDR1 and CDR2 from the germline V gene are LGHNA and YSLEER. The CDR3 is made up of 13 amino acids. For the CDR3, the DNA is TGCGCCAGCAGCCACCCCAGTCGTGATGAGCAGTTCTTC. Translation gives CASSHPSRDEQFF.

As DNA, the CDR3 is TGCAGCGTTGACGGGCTCCCCGGGACTAGGCATCAAGAGACCCAGTACTTC. Its protein is CSVDGLPGTRHQETQYF. This chain uses TRBV29-1 with TRBJ2-5; 8 bases fit TRBD2. This CDR3 region has 17 residues. V shed 3 bases, J shed 2 bases, and the junction held 14 bases outside the gene matches. The germline V gene encodes CDR1 SQVTM and CDR2 ANQGSEA.

The V gene is TRBV27, the J gene TRBJ2-7, with D possibly being TRBD1 (6 bases). This CDR3 comprises 14 residues. Deletions cut 5 bases from V and 2 bases from J, with 13 bases between. Germline V gene lookup returns CDR1 MNHEY and CDR2 SMNVEV (reference sequence). The CDR3 bases are TGTGCCAGCAGTCCCGGACAGTTACCCTACGAGCAGTACTTC. This codes for CASSPGQLPYEQYF.

This chain links TRBV7-9 with TRBJ2-7; TRBD1 aligns across 8 bases. Germline V lookup: CDR1 SEHNR, CDR2 FQNEAQ (reference sequence). There are 14 residues in the CDR3. V gave up 6 bases and J gave up 2 bases; unmatched junction bases: 6. CDR3 in DNA: TGTGCCAGCAGTTCGGACAGGGAGGCCTACGAGCAGTACTTC. It codes for CASSSDREAYEQYF.

This clone was seen only a few times. The chain recombines TRBV13 with TRBJ2-1, with 8 bases that match TRBD2. This CDR3 spans 16 amino acids. From germline, CDR1 is PRHDT and CDR2 FYEKMQ (reference sequence). Unmatched junction bases numbered 14, after V lost 5 bases and J lost 8 bases. CDR3 loop: CASSPPGTSVVDEQFF. In nucleotides, the CDR3 is TGTGCCAGCAGCCCCCCCGGGACTAGTGTCGTGGATGAGCAGTTCTTC.

This CDR3 is CASSQGGQPVNTGELFF. CDR3 DNA sequence: TGCGCCAGCAGCCAAGGGGGACAGCCAGTTAACACCGGGGAGCTGTTTTTT. The chain recombines TRBV4-1 with TRBJ2-2; TRBD1 agrees at 7 bases. This CDR3 spans 17 amino acids. Unmatched junction bases numbered 7, after V lost 1 base and J lost 2 bases. Germline V gene data show CDR1 as MGHRA and CDR2 as YSYEKL.

This sequence joins TRBV7-8 and TRBJ2-3, with 11 bases matching TRBD2. The ends lost 4 bases at V and 8 bases at J; junction bases unmatched: 2. Germline V gives CDR1 SGHVS, CDR2 FQNEAQ. The CDR3 length is 13 residues. CDR3 DNA: TGTGCCAGCAGCTACGGGACTAGCGGTACGCAGTATTTT. Residues: CASSYGTSGTQYF.

The sample holds one count of this clone. The rearrangement links TRBV19 to TRBJ2-1; 7 bases are a match to TRBD1. CDR3 size: 14 residues. After removal of 5 bases from V and 8 bases from J, the junction contained 9 bases not matched to a gene. Germline V lookup: CDR1 LNHDA, CDR2 SQIVND (reference sequence). CDR3 sequence: CASSPGGVHHEQFF. The CDR3, as DNA: TGTGCCAGTAGTCCAGGGGGTGTTCACCATGAGCAGTTCTTC.

A word on this clone: This CDR3 is missing its conserved last phenylalanine or tryptophan, likely due to a read error. The chain combines TRBV7-2 with TRBJ1-1; D ambiguous. Germline CDR1 is SGHTA and CDR2 is FQGNSA. Trimming left V 4 bases short and J 1 base short, with 13 bases between. The CDR3 totals 15 residues. The CDR3 region is CASSSTVNANTEAFL. DNA for the CDR3: TGTGCCAGCAGCTCAACAGTCAACGCGAACACTGAAGCTTTCCTT.

The V call is TRBV29-1, the J call TRBJ1-2; D remains ambiguous. V shed 4 bases and J shed 1 base, with 10 bases lying between them. From germline, CDR1 is SQVTM and CDR2 ANQGSEA. The CDR3 is 13 amino acids. The CDR3 DNA follows: TGCAGCGTTGTGTTTTTGCGTAACTATGGCTACACCTTC. It encodes CSVVFLRNYGYTF.

The genes are TRBV7-2 and TRBJ1-5; TRBD1 agrees at 7 bases. The germline V gene has CDR1 SGHTA and CDR2 FQGNSA. The V gene end was trimmed by 4 bases and the J gene end by 6 bases; junction bases not matched to a gene: 9. The CDR3 has 15 residues. The CDR3 spells CASSYRQGVGQPQHF. The CDR3 bases are TGTGCCAGCAGCTATCGACAGGGCGTCGGTCAGCCCCAGCATTTT. Full variable domain (missing parts from reference TRBV7-2 and TRBJ1-5): GAGVSQSPSNKVTEKGKDVELRCDPISGHTALYWYRQSLGQGLEFLIYFQGNSAPDKSGLPSDRFSAERTGGSVSTLTIQRTQQEDSAVYLCASSYRQGVGQPQHFGDGTRLSIL.

This clone showed up just once. The chain employs TRBV5-1 and TRBJ1-5; D is unclear. Germline V gene sequence: CDR1 SGHRS, CDR2 YFSETQ. The V and J ends lost 1 base and 0 bases respectively, with 8 bases between them. The CDR3 loop spans 15 amino acids. The CDR3 DNA reads TGCGCCAGCAGCTTGTCGGGGAATAGCAATCAGCCCCAGCATTTT. Translation gives CASSLSGNSNQPQHF.